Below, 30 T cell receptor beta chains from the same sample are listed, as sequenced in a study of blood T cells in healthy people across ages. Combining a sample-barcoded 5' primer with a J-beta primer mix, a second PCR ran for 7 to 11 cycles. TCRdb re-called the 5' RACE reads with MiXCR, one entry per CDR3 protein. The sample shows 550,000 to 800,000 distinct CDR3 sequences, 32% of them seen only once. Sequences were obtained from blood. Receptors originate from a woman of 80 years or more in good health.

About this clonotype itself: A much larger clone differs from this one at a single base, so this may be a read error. The chain's CDR3 is CAGSPRVGSRNSPLHF. The CDR3 nucleotides read TGTGCCGGCAGCCCACGGGTGGGCAGTCGCAATTCACCCCTCCACTTT. V is TRBV25-1 and J is TRBJ1-6; no definite D call. Germline values: CDR1 MGHDK, CDR2 SYGVNS. The CDR3 consists of 16 residues.

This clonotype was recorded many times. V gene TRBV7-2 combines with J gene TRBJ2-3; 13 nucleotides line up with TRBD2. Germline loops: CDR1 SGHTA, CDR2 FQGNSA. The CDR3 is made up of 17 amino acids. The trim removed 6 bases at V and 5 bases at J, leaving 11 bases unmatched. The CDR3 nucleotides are TGTGCCAGCAGTCTTAGACTAGCGGGGGGCCCTGGAGATACGCAGTATTTT. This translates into CASSLRLAGGPGDTQYF.

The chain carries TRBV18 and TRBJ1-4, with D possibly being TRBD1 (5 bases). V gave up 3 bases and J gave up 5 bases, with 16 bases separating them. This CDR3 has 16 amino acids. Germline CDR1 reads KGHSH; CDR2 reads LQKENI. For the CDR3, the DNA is TGTGCCAGCTCACCCGGGGCGGCAGTGCGGAATGAAAAACTGTTTTTT. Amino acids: CASSPGAAVRNEKLFF.

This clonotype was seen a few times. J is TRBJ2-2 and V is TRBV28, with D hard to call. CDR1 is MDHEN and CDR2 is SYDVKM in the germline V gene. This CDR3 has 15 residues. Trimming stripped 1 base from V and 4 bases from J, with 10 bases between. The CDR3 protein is CASSLYVESTGELFF. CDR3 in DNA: TGTGCCAGCAGTTTATATGTGGAGAGCACCGGGGAGCTGTTTTTT.

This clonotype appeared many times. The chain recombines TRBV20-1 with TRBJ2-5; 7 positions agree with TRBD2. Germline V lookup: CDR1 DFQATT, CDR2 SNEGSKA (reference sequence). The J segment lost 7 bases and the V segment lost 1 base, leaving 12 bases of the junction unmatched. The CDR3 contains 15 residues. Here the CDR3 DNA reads TGCAGTGCTAGAGGTGCGGGGGAAATTCGGGTGACCCAGTACTTC. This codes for CSARGAGEIRVTQYF.

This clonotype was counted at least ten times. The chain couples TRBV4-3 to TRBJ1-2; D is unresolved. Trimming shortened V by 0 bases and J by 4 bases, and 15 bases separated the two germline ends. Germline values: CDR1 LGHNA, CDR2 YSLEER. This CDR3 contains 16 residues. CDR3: CASSQEVMRTPYGYTF. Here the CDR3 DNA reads TGCGCCAGCAGCCAAGAAGTAATGAGAACCCCCTATGGCTACACCTTC.

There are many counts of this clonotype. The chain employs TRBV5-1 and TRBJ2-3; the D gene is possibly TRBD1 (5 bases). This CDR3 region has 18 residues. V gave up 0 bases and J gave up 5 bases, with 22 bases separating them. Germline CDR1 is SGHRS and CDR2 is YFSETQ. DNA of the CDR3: TGCGCCAGCAGCTTGGCCCCCCCTAGACGGACATGGCAAGATACGCAGTATTTT. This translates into CASSLAPPRRTWQDTQYF.

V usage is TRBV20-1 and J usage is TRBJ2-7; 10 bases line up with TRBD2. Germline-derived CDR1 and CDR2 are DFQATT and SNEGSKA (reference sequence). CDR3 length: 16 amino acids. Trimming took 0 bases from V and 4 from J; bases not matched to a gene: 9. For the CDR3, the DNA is TGCAGTGCTAGAGATCGAGCGGGAGGGCCCTCGTACGAGCAGTACTTC. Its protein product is CSARDRAGGPSYEQYF.

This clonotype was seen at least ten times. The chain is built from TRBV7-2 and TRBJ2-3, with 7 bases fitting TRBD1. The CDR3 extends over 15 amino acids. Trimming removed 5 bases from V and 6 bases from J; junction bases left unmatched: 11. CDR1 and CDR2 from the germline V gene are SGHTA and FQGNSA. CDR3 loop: CASSPTGAAADTQYF. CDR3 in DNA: TGTGCCAGCAGCCCAACAGGGGCCGCCGCGGATACGCAGTATTTT.

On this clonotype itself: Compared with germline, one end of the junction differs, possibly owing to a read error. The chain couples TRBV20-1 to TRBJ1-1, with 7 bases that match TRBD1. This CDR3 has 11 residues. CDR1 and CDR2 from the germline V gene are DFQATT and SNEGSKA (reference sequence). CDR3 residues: CRARDSPEAFF. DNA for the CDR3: TGCAGGGCTAGGGACAGTCCTGAAGCTTTCTTT.

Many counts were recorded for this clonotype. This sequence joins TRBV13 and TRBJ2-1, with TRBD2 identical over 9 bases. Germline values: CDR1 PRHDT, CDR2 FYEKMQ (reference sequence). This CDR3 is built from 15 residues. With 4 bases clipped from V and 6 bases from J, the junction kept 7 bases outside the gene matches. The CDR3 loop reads CASSSLAGSVNEQFF. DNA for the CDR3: TGTGCCAGCAGCTCCCTAGCGGGGTCCGTCAATGAGCAGTTCTTC.

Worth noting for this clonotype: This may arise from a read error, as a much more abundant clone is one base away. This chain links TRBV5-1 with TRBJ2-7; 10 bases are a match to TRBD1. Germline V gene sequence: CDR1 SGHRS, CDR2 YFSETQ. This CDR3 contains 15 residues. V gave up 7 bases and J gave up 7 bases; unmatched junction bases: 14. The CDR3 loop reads CASFRNGQGDNEQYF. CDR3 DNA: TGCGCCAGCTTCCGGAACGGACAGGGGGACAATGAGCAGTACTTC.

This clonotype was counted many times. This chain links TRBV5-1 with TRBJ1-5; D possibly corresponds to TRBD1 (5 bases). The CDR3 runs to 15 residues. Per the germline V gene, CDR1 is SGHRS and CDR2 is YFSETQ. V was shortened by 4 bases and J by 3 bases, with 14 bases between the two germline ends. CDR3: CASSPQSGSNQPQHF. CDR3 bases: TGCGCCAGCAGCCCCCAATCAGGGTCCAATCAGCCCCAGCATTTT. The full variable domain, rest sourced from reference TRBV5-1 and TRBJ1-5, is KAGVTQTPRYLIKTRGQQVTLSCSPISGHRSVSWYQQTPGQGLQFLFEYFSETQRNKGNFPGRFSGRQFSNSRSEMNVSTLELGDSALYLCASSPQSGSNQPQHFGDGTRLSIL.

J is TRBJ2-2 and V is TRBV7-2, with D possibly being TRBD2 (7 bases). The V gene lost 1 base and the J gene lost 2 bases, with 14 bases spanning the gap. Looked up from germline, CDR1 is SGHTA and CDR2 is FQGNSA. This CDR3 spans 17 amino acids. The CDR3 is CASSLGVSGTNTGELFF. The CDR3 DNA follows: TGTGCCAGCAGCTTAGGGGTCAGCGGGACAAACACCGGGGAGCTGTTTTTT.

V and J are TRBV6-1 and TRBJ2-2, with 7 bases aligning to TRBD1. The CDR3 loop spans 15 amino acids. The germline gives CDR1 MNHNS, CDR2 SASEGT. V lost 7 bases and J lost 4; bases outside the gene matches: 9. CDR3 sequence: CASNRQGKGTGELFF. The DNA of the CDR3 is TGTGCCAGCAATCGACAGGGAAAGGGCACCGGGGAGCTGTTTTTT.

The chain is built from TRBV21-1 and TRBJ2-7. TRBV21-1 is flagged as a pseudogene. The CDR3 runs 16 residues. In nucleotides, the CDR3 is TGTGCCAGCAGTCAAACGGCCACCCTAGGGCCTAACGAGCAGTACTTC. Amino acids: CASSQTATLGPNEQYF.

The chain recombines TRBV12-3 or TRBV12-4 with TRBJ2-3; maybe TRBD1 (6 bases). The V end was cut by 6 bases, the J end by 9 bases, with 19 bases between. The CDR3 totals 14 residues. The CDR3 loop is CASRMLEGVGTQYF. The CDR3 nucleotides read TGTGCCAGCAGGATGCTCGAGGGGGTGGGAACGCAGTATTTT.

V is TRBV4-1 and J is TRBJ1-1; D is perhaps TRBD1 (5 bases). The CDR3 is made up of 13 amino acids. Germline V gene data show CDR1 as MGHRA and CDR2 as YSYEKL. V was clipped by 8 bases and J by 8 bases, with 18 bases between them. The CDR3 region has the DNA TGCGCCAGCCGGGGAACGTGGGGGGGGGAAGCTTTCTTT. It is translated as CASRGTWGGEAFF.

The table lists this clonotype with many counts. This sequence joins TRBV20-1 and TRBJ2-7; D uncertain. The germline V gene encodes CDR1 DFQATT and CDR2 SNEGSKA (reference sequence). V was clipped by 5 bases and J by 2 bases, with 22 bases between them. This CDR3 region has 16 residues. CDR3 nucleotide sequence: TGCAGTGCTTTCCCAAAGGTCTCCTCGATTCCCTACGAGCAGTACTTC. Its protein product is CSAFPKVSSIPYEQYF.

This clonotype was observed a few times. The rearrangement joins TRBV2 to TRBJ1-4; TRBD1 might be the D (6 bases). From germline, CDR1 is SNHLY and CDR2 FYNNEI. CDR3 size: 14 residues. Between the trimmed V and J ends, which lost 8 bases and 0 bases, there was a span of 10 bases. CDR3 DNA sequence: TGTGCCAGCCGGGGGCAGGCAACTAATGAAAAACTGTTTTTT. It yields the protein CASRGQATNEKLFF.

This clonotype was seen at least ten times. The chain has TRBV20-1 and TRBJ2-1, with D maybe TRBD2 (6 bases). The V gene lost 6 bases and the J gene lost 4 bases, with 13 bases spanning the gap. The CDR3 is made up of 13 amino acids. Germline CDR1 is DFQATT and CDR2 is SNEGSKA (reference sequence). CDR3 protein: CSATGLAYNEQFF. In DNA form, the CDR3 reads TGCAGTGCCACGGGACTCGCATACAATGAGCAGTTCTTC.

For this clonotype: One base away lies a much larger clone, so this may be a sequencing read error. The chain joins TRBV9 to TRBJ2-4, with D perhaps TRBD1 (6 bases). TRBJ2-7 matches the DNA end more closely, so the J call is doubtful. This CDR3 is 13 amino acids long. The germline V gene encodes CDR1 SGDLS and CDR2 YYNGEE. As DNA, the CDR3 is TGTGTCAGCGGACCCGAAGGGGGTTACGAGCAGTACTTC. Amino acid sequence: CVSGPEGGYEQYF.

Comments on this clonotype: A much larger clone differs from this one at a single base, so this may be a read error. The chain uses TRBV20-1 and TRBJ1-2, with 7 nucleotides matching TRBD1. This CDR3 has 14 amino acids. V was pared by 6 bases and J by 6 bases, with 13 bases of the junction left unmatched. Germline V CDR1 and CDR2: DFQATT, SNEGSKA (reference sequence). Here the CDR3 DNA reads TGCAGTGCCGTGACAACAGGGGACGCCGATGGCTACACCTTC. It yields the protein CSAVTTGDADGYTF.

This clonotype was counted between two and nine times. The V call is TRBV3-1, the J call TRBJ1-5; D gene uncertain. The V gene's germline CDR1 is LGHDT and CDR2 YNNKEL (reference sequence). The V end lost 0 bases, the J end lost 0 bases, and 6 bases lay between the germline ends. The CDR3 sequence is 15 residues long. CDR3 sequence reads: CASSQDPVSNQPQHF. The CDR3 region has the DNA TGTGCCAGCAGCCAAGATCCGGTTAGCAATCAGCCCCAGCATTTT.

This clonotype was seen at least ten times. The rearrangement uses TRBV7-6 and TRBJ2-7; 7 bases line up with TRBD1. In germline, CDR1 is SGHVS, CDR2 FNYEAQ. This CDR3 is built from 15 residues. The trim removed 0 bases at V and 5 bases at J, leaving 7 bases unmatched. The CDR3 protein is CASSLAGGGFHEQYF. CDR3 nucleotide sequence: TGTGCCAGCAGCTTAGCAGGGGGCGGCTTCCACGAGCAGTACTTC.

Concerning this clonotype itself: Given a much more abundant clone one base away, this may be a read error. The CDR3 DNA reads TGCAGTGCTAGAGGGCACGGCTATGGCTACACCTTC. Translated, it gives CSARGHGYGYTF. J is TRBJ1-2 and V is TRBV20-1; D is ambiguous. There are 12 residues in the CDR3. V was pared by 1 base and J by 4 bases, with 7 bases between. Germline V CDR1 and CDR2: DFQATT, SNEGSKA (reference sequence).

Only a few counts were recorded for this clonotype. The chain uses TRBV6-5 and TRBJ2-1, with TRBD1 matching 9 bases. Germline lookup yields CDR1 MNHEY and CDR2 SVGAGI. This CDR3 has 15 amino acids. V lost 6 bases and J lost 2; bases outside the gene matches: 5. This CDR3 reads CASRLTGGPYNEQFF. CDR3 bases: TGTGCCAGCAGACTTACAGGGGGCCCCTACAATGAGCAGTTCTTC.

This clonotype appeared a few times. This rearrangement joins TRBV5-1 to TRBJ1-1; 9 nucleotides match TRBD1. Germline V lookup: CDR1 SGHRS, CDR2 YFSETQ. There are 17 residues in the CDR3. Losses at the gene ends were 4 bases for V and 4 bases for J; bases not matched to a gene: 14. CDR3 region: CASSPTDRGGRGTEAFF. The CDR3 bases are TGCGCCAGCAGCCCCACGGACAGGGGAGGCCGGGGCACTGAAGCTTTCTTT. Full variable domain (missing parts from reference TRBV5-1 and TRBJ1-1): KAGVTQTPRYLIKTRGQQVTLSCSPISGHRSVSWYQQTPGQGLQFLFEYFSETQRNKGNFPGRFSGRQFSNSRSEMNVSTLELGDSALYLCASSPTDRGGRGTEAFFGQGTRLTVV.

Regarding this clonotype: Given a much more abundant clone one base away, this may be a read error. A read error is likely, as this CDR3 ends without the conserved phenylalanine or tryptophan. The CDR3: CASSDGTGVQETQYS. CDR3 DNA sequence: TGTGCCAGCAGTGATGGGACAGGAGTACAAGAGACCCAGTACTCC. The chain joins TRBV2 to TRBJ2-5; 8 nucleotides match TRBD1. The CDR3 extends over 15 amino acids. Trimming removed 3 bases from V and 2 bases from J; junction bases left unmatched: 5. Germline V lookup: CDR1 SNHLY, CDR2 FYNNEI.

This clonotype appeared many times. CDR3 in DNA: TGTGCCAGCTCCTGGGGGCAGTCGAACACTGAAGCTTTCTTT. This sequence encodes CASSWGQSNTEAFF. V and J are TRBV11-2 and TRBJ1-1, with D perhaps TRBD1 (6 bases). CDR3 size: 14 residues. V lost 8 bases, J lost 1 base, and 14 bases lay in between. Germline lookup yields CDR1 SGHAT and CDR2 FQNNGV.